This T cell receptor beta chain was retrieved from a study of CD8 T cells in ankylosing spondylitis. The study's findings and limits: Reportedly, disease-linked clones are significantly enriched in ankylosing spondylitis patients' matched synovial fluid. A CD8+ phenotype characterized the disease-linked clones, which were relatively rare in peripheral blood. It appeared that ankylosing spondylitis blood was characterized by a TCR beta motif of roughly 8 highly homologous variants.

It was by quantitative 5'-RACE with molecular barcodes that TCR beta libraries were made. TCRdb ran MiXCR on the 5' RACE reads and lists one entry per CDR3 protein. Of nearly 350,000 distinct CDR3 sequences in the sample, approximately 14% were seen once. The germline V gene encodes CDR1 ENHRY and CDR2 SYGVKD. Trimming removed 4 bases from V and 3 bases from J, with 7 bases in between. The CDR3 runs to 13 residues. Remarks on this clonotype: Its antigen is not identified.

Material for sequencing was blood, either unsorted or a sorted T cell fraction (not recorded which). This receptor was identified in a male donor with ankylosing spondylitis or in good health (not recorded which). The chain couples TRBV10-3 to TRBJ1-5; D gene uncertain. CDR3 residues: CAISGTVNQPQHF. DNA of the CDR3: TGTGCCATCAGTGGGACGGTCAATCAGCCCCAGCATTTT.